One and the same sample provided the 5 T cell receptor beta chains below, sequenced in a study of cytomegalovirus exposure and HLA in healthy donors. PCR primers comprised 60 Vbeta and 13 Jbeta primers. Sequenced by immunoSEQ multiplex PCR; TCRdb stores in-frame clones only, minus some. The repertoire holds some 130,000 clones, around 78% seen once, with approximately 1.8% in the top ten. Sequencing was carried out using PBMCs. The receptors derive from a middle-aged woman in good health and CMV-seronegative.

V and J are TRBV2 and TRBJ2-1; 9 bases map to TRBD2. The J segment lost 1 base and the V segment lost 5 bases, leaving 3 bases of the junction unmatched. Looked up from germline, CDR1 is SNHLY and CDR2 is FYNNEI. This CDR3 contains 15 residues. The CDR3 DNA follows: TGTGCCAGCAGTTCTCTAGCGGGGTCCTACAATGAGCAGTTCTTC. Protein product: CASSSLAGSYNEQFF.

The chain is built from TRBV14 and TRBJ1-6; unclear D gene. From germline, CDR1 is SGHDN and CDR2 FVKESK. Trimming shortened V by 0 bases and J by 9 bases, and 6 bases separated the two germline ends. This CDR3 is 13 amino acids long. The CDR3 protein is CASSQERFSPLHF. The CDR3 nucleotides read TGTGCCAGCAGCCAAGAGAGGTTTTCACCCCTCCACTTT.

The chain employs TRBV9 and TRBJ2-2; 16 bases align to TRBD2. V shed 3 bases and J 5 bases; nucleotides not matched to a gene: 13. CDR3 length equals 20 residues. Germline lookup yields CDR1 SGDLS and CDR2 YYNGEE. The CDR3 coding sequence is TGTGCCAGCAGCGATAAAGGGACTAGCGGGGGGGCGACGCTAACCGGGGAGCTGTTTTTT. Protein: CASSDKGTSGGATLTGELFF.

The chain employs TRBV28 and TRBJ1-2; no clear D. The CDR3 spans 12 residues. Germline CDR1 MDHEN, CDR2 SYDVKM. Trimming stripped 5 bases from V and 8 bases from J, with 12 bases between. The DNA of the CDR3 is TGTGCCAGCAGTCCCCAGTGGGCAGGCTACACCTTC. Its protein product is CASSPQWAGYTF.

The V call is TRBV5-1, the J call TRBJ2-1, with 16 bases fitting TRBD2. This CDR3 is built from 17 residues. The germline V gene encodes CDR1 SGHRS and CDR2 YFSETQ. Trimming at V came to 4 bases and at J to 7 bases, leaving 8 bases not matched to a gene. The CDR3 nucleotides are TGCGCCAGCAGCACGGGACTAGCGGGAGGGCCGAGGAATGAGCAGTTCTTC. This translates into CASSTGLAGGPRNEQFF.